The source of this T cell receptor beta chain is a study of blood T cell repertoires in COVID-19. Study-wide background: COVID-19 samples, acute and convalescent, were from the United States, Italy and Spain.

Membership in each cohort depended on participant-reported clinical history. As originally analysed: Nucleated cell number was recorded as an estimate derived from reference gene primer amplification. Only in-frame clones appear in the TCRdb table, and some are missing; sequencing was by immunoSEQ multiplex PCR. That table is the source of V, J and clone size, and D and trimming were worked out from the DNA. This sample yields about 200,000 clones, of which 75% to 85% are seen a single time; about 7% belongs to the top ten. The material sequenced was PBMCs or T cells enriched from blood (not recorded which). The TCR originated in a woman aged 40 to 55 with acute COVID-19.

The CDR3: CASSDRQGPYEQYF. The CDR3 DNA reads as TGTGCCAGCAGTGACCGACAGGGGCCCTACGAGCAGTACTTC. The chain links TRBV2 to TRBJ2-7; 8 positions agree with TRBD1. The junction had 3 bases not matched to a gene; V was cut back by 3 bases and J by 2 bases. Germline CDR1 reads SNHLY; CDR2 reads FYNNEI. This CDR3 spans 14 amino acids.